Given below is one T cell receptor (beta chain) in context. This sample is part of a study of T cell responses to AZD1222 COVID-19 vaccine. The CDR3 is 15 residues long. In germline, CDR1 is SEHNR, CDR2 FQNEAQ (reference sequence). V was pared by 0 bases and J by 3 bases, with 11 bases between. The protocol was immunoSEQ multiplex PCR, while the TCRdb copy is restricted to in-frame clones and leaves out a portion. This table holds tens of thousands of clones, less than 90% found once. The clonotype comes from an adult in good health. The sample in question was peripheral blood, obtained on day 0 of AZD1222 vaccination. This chain connects TRBV7-9 to TRBJ1-1; no definite D call. This chain's CDR3 is CASSLASPGHTEAFF. CDR3 nucleotide sequence: TGTGCCAGCAGCTTAGCGAGTCCAGGTCACACTGAAGCTTTCTTT.